This passage covers 15 T cell receptor beta chains from one sample sequenced in a study of blood T cell repertoires in COVID-19. The method was immunoSEQ multiplex PCR; TCRdb's version includes in-frame clones alone and lacks a portion of them. The sample has 140,000 or so clones; about 87% are singletons. Sequencing input: peripheral blood. The receptors were sampled from a human donor in a cohort sampled during active COVID-19.

This clone was seen once. The V and J genes are TRBV2 and TRBJ1-6; D gene uncertain. Germline V gene lookup returns CDR1 SNHLY and CDR2 FYNNEI. Trimming removed 7 bases at V and 8 bases at J, with 15 bases between. The CDR3 consists of 14 residues. For the CDR3, the DNA is TGTGCCAGCACCCCGGGAGGGAATGATTCACCCCTCCACTTT. The encoded protein is CASTPGGNDSPLHF.

DNA for the CDR3: TGCGCCAGCAGCTCGGCCGGGACAGGGGGACGGGAAAAACTGTTTTTT. Encoded protein: CASSSAGTGGREKLFF. The chain uses TRBV5-1 and TRBJ1-4; 11 positions match TRBD1. With 3 bases clipped from V and 8 bases from J, the junction kept 9 bases outside the gene matches. Germline CDR1 is SGHRS and CDR2 is YFSETQ. The CDR3 sequence is 16 residues long. The full variable domain, completed using reference TRBV5-1 and TRBJ1-4, is KAGVTQTPRYLIKTRGQQVTLSCSPISGHRSVSWYQQTPGQGLQFLFEYFSETQRNKGNFPGRFSGRQFSNSRSEMNVSTLELGDSALYLCASSSAGTGGREKLFFGSGTQLSVL.

This clone was seen only once. The chain links TRBV28 to TRBJ1-2, with D perhaps matching TRBD1 (6 bases). Trimming pared 5 bases from V and 2 bases from J, leaving 18 bases between. Germline V gene lookup returns CDR1 MDHEN and CDR2 SYDVKM. This CDR3 is built from 16 residues. CDR3 region: CASSVPLGTKNYGYTF. CDR3 nucleotide sequence: TGTGCCAGCAGTGTCCCACTGGGGACAAAAAACTATGGCTACACCTTC.

This sequence joins TRBV28 and TRBJ2-3; 13 bases line up with TRBD2. Germline V gives CDR1 MDHEN, CDR2 SYDVKM. The CDR3 sequence is 16 residues long. With 6 bases clipped from V and 2 bases from J, the junction kept 5 bases outside the gene matches. The CDR3 here is CASSLLAGGITDTQYF. CDR3 DNA: TGTGCCAGCAGCCTACTAGCGGGAGGGATCACAGATACGCAGTATTTT.

This chain links TRBV2 with TRBJ2-1; 13 nucleotides align to TRBD2. The CDR3 is made up of 13 amino acids. J lost 16 bases, V lost 3 bases, and 6 bases had no gene match. CDR1 is SNHLY, CDR2 FYNNEI, per germline. The CDR3 DNA follows: TGTGCCAGCAGTGACTCCGGACTAGCGGGGGTTTTCTTC. It yields the protein CASSDSGLAGVFF.

The DNA for the CDR3 is TGTGCCAGCAGCTTAACAGGGGGGAAAAATCATGGCTACACCTTC. Protein product: CASSLTGGKNHGYTF. The gene calls are TRBV7-9 and TRBJ1-2, with 8 bases identical to TRBD1. The CDR3 totals 15 residues. The germline V gene encodes CDR1 SEHNR and CDR2 FQNEAQ (reference sequence). Unmatched junction bases numbered 8, after V lost 2 bases and J lost 6 bases.

This sequence joins TRBV19 and TRBJ1-6, with 9 bases identical to TRBD1. J was trimmed by 5 bases and V by 1 base; bases with no gene match: 6. Germline CDR1 is LNHDA and CDR2 is SQIVND (reference sequence). This CDR3 has 17 amino acids. The CDR3 nucleotides are TGTGCCAGTAGTATAGCCAGAAGGACAGGGGATAATTCACCCCTCCACTTT. Translation: CASSIARRTGDNSPLHF.

V and J are TRBV27 and TRBJ1-5, with 8 bases lining up with TRBD1. This CDR3 has 14 residues. Germline CDR1 is MNHEY and CDR2 is SMNVEV (reference sequence). The trim removed 8 bases at V and 2 bases at J, leaving 5 bases unmatched. CDR3 loop: CASSFRGRNQPQHF. DNA of the CDR3: TGTGCCAGCTCCTTCAGGGGGCGCAATCAGCCCCAGCATTTT.

This clone was recorded only once. The chain couples TRBV7-3 to TRBJ1-2, with D perhaps matching TRBD1 (6 bases). Germline CDR1 reads SGHTA; CDR2 reads FQGTGA. The CDR3 extends over 16 amino acids. V lost 2 bases and J 4 bases, leaving 17 bases between the germline ends. The CDR3 region is CASSLGHGGRSYGYTF. The CDR3 bases are TGTGCCAGCAGCTTAGGTCACGGGGGGCGCAGCTATGGCTACACCTTC.

The chain recombines TRBV9 with TRBJ1-1; TRBD1 agrees at 7 bases. J lost 1 base, V lost 4 bases, and 4 bases had no gene match. This CDR3 has 14 amino acids. The V gene's germline CDR1 is SGDLS and CDR2 YYNGEE. Here the CDR3 DNA reads TGTGCCAGCAGCCCTCGGGACAGGAACACTGAAGCTTTCTTT. It translates to CASSPRDRNTEAFF.

This chain uses TRBV19 with TRBJ2-7; possible D gene TRBD2, 5 bases. This CDR3 is 17 amino acids long. CDR1 LNHDA and CDR2 SQIVND come from the germline V gene (reference sequence). Deletions cut 6 bases from V and 0 bases from J, with 21 bases between. This CDR3 reads CASSNPGGAASSYEQYF. The CDR3 nucleotides are TGTGCCAGTAGCAATCCAGGTGGAGCGGCTAGCTCCTACGAGCAGTACTTC.

The chain uses TRBV2 and TRBJ1-2, with 7 bases fitting TRBD1. The CDR3 totals 13 residues. Trimming at V came to 1 base and at J to 7 bases, leaving 3 bases not matched to a gene. The germline V gene has CDR1 SNHLY and CDR2 FYNNEI. The CDR3 region is CASSEDRGGGYTF. CDR3 nucleotides: TGTGCCAGCAGTGAAGACAGGGGTGGTGGCTACACCTTC.

This chain uses TRBV3-1 (or the pseudogene TRBV3-2) with TRBJ1-2; 9 nucleotides align to TRBD1. This CDR3 has 15 amino acids. Per the germline V gene, CDR1 is LGHDT and CDR2 is YNNKEL (reference sequence). The trim removed 4 bases at V and 3 bases at J, leaving 6 bases unmatched. The CDR3 loop is CASSPYRDRDYGYTF. The DNA of the CDR3 is TGTGCCAGCAGCCCCTACCGGGACAGGGACTATGGCTACACCTTC.

The chain recombines TRBV5-5 with TRBJ1-2; 8 positions agree with TRBD1. The CDR3 consists of 12 residues. The junction had 7 bases not matched to a gene; V was cut back by 4 bases and J by 11 bases. Germline assignment: CDR1 SGHKS and CDR2 YYEKEE (reference sequence). The CDR3 DNA reads TGTGCCAGCAGCGATCGGACAGGGCCATACACCTTC. Translating it yields CASSDRTGPYTF.

The chain has TRBV29-1 and TRBJ2-2; D ambiguous. V was trimmed by 0 bases and J by 9 bases, leaving 5 bases between them. The CDR3 loop spans 11 amino acids. Per the germline V gene, CDR1 is SQVTM and CDR2 is ANQGSEA. This chain's CDR3 is CSVEDEWELFF. In nucleotides, the CDR3 is TGCAGCGTTGAAGATGAGTGGGAGCTGTTTTTT.